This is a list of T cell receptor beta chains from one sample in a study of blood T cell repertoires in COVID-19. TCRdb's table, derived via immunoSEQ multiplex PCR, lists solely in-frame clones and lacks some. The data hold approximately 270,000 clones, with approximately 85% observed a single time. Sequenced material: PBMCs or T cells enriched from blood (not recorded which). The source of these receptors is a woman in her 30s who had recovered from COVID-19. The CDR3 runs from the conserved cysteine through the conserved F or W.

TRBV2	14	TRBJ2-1	CASSDSAGGAEQFF
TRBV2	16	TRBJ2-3	CASSERASGRTDTQYF
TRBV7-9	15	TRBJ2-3	CASSLLGRSTDTQYF
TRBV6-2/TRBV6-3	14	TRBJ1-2	CASSYLGQPYGYTF
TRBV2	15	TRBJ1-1	CASSPRRTVNTEAFF
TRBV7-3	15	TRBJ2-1	CASSPGLAGYNEQFF
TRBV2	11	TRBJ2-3	CASSYTDTQYF
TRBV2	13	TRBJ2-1	CASSGLANGEQFF
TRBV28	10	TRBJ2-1	CASRGVEQFF
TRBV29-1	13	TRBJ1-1	CSVQTGGSAEAFF
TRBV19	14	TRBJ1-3	CASKRDVTGNTIYF
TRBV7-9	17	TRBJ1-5	CASSPTGTGGLNQPQHF
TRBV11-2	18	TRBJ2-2	CASSKTSGGLPSTGELFF
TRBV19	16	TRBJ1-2	CASSINGQGGNAGYTF
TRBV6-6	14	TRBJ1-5	CASTRAGGDQPQHF
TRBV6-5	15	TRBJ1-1	CASSYSGQGATEAFF
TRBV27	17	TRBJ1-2	CASTLNYPRDSLYGYTF
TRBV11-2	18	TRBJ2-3	CASSLVVGTPVSTDTQYF
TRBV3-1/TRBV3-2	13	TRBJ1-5	CASSHGWDQPQHF
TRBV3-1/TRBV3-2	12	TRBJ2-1	CASSQFGGEQFF
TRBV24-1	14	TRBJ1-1	CATSENSGTDEAFF
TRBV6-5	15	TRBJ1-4	CASSYEYSPNEKLFF
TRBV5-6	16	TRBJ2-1	CASSGTSGSSYNEQFF
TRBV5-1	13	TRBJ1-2	CASSSGQVYGYTF